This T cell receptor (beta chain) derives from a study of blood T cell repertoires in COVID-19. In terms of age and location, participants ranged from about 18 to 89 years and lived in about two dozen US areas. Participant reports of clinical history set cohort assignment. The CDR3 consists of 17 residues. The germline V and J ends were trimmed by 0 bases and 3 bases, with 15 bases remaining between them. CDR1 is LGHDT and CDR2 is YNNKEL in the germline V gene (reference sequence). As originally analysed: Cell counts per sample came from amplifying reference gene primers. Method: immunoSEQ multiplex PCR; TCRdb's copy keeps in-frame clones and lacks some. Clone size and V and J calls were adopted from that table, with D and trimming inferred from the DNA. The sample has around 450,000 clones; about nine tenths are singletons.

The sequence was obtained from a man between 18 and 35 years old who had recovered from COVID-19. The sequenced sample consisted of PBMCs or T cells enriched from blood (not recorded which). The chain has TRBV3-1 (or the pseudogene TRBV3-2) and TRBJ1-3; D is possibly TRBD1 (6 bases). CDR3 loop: CASSQESLRGNGNTIYF. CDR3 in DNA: TGTGCCAGCAGCCAAGAGTCCTTGAGGGGGAATGGAAACACCATATATTTT.